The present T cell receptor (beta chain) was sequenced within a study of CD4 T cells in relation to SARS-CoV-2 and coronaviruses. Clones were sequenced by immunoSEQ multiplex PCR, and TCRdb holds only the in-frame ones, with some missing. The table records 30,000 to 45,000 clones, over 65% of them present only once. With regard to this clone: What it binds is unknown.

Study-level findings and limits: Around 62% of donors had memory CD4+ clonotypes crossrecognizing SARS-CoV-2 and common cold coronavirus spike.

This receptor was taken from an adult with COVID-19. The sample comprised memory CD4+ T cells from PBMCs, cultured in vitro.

CDR3 residues: CATSRDLTNTEAFF. CDR3 bases: TGTGCCACCAGCAGAGATCTGACGAACACTGAAGCTTTCTTT. The rearrangement uses TRBV15 and TRBJ1-1; D is ambiguous. V dropped 0 bases and J dropped 1 base, with 6 bases sitting between them. The CDR3 spans 14 residues. Germline-derived CDR1 and CDR2 are LNHNV and YYDKDF (reference sequence). Filled out from reference TRBV15 and TRBJ1-1, the complete variable domain reads DAMVIQNPRYQVTQFGKPVTLSCSQTLNHNVMYWYQQKSSQAPKLLFHYYDKDFNNEADTPDNFQSRRPNTSFCFLDIRSPGLGDTAMYLCATSRDLTNTEAFFGQGTRLTVV.